This T cell receptor (beta chain) came from a study of siplizumab effects on memory and regulatory T cells. A remark on this clone: The antigen is unknown.

General study points: Naive T cells looked more diverse than memory cells, and they looked like major contributors to the alloresponse.

Assay: immunoSEQ multiplex PCR; the TCRdb copy retains only in-frame clones and omits some. This sample yields 100,000 or so clones, of which 94% are seen a single time; 1% to 1.5% belongs to the top ten. Trimming stripped 6 bases from V and 1 base from J, with 9 bases between. This CDR3 is built from 13 residues. Germline lookup yields CDR1 MNHEY and CDR2 SVGAGI. Material: non-Treg CD4+ T cells sorted from blood. The chain couples TRBV6-5 to TRBJ1-1, with D uncertain. This clonotype originated in a human donor in good health. This CDR3 reads CASRPQPNTEAFF. The DNA of the CDR3 is TGTGCCAGCAGGCCGCAGCCGAACACTGAAGCTTTCTTT.